One sample yielded the 7 T cell receptor beta chains listed below, sequenced in a study of OX40 agonist ivuxolimab in advanced cancers. TCRdb's copy holds only in-frame clones and misses some; the assay was immunoSEQ multiplex PCR. The profile shows around 110,000 clones, around 93% of them singletons. The material sequenced was CD4+ or CD8+ T cells sorted from blood, taken in a trial of the OX40 agonist ivuxolimab. These receptors were taken from an adult with an advanced solid tumor such as melanoma, head and neck, liver or kidney cancer.

V usage is TRBV5-1 and J usage is TRBJ2-5; 11 bases align to TRBD2. V lost 3 bases, J lost 1 base, and 2 bases stayed unmatched. The length of the CDR3 is 15 residues. Germline values: CDR1 SGHRS, CDR2 YFSETQ. CDR3 sequence: CASSSGTSGQETQYF. Here the CDR3 DNA reads TGCGCCAGCAGCTCCGGGACTAGCGGCCAAGAGACCCAGTACTTC.

The V gene is TRBV7-2, the J gene TRBJ2-1; TRBD2 agrees at 14 bases. The J segment lost 5 bases and the V segment lost 4 bases, leaving 10 bases of the junction unmatched. The CDR3 is 18 residues long. Per the germline V gene, CDR1 is SGHTA and CDR2 is FQGNSA. The CDR3 DNA reads as TGTGCCAGCAGCTCGATCGGCGGGACTAGCGGGAGAGACAATGAGCAGTTCTTC. This encodes CASSSIGGTSGRDNEQFF.

The chain links TRBV7-2 to TRBJ1-2, with 7 bases aligning to TRBD1. With V trimmed by 6 bases and J by 3 bases, 16 bases remained unmatched. The germline CDR1 and CDR2 sequences are SGHTA and FQGNSA. This CDR3 spans 17 amino acids. The CDR3: CASRPPKRTGADYGYTF. The CDR3 nucleotides are TGTGCCAGCAGACCTCCGAAACGGACAGGTGCGGACTATGGCTACACCTTC.

V gene TRBV5-1 combines with J gene TRBJ1-1; no reliable D call. The V end lost 1 base, the J end lost 11 bases, and 12 bases lay between the germline ends. CDR1 is SGHRS and CDR2 is YFSETQ in the germline V gene. The CDR3 covers 12 residues. The CDR3: CASSLSGRGAFF. The CDR3 DNA follows: TGCGCCAGCAGCTTGTCCGGCCGCGGGGCTTTCTTT.

The chain carries TRBV11-3 and TRBJ2-2; 8 nucleotides agree with TRBD2. V was clipped by 5 bases and J by 5 bases; unmatched bases: 10. Germline loops: CDR1 SGHNT, CDR2 YENEEA. The CDR3 is 16 amino acids. This chain's CDR3 is CASSKAGARGTGELFF. DNA for the CDR3: TGTGCCAGCAGCAAAGCGGGGGCAAGGGGGACCGGGGAGCTGTTTTTT.

The chain is built from TRBV9 and TRBJ1-2, with D maybe TRBD1 (5 bases). V shed 1 base and J shed 3 bases, with 13 bases lying between them. Germline lookup yields CDR1 SGDLS and CDR2 YYNGEE. The CDR3 is 15 amino acids. CDR3 in amino acids: CASSVRGAPDYGYTF. CDR3 DNA: TGTGCCAGCAGCGTACGAGGGGCCCCAGACTATGGCTACACCTTC.

J is TRBJ1-2 and V is TRBV6-6; tentatively, D is TRBD1 (5 bases). The germline V gene has CDR1 MNHNY and CDR2 SVGAGI (reference sequence). CDR3 length equals 16 residues. V gave up 0 bases and J gave up 2 bases, with 13 bases separating them. This CDR3 reads CASSYSSGRANYGYTF. In DNA, the CDR3 is TGTGCCAGCAGTTACTCCAGCGGCAGGGCGAACTATGGCTACACCTTC.